This paragraph reports one T cell receptor beta chain. The authors built TCR beta libraries using iRepertoire HTBI primers and Arm-PCR of CDR3 regions. TCRdb recomputed calls from the multiplex PCR reads with MiXCR, one row per CDR3 protein. The table records a few hundred thousand distinct CDR3 sequences, approximately 10% of them present only once. The CDR3 loop spans 14 amino acids. V shed 6 bases, J shed 2 bases, and the junction held 3 bases outside the gene matches. Germline values: CDR1 SNHLY, CDR2 FYNNEI. The data originate from a study of regulatory T cells in long-lasting Graves disease. Sample time point: newly diagnosed GD, antithyroid drugs for less than 3 months. The TCR library was made from RNA that had been extracted from PBMCs in TRIzol. These same records also appear under a second study, on T cells in Graves' hyperthyroidism and ophthalmopathy.

The V and J genes are TRBV2 and TRBJ2-2; 7 bases line up with TRBD1. The input for sequencing was peripheral blood mononuclear cells (PBMCs), taken at new diagnosis, from a patient treated with antithyroid drugs. The sequence came from a woman aged 18-30 years with Graves disease. The CDR3 DNA reads TGTGCCAGCAGGAGGGACAGCAACACCGGGGAGCTGTTTTTT. This encodes CASRRDSNTGELFF.